The next 19 T cell receptor beta chains were all read from a single sample in a study of beta chain features in type 1 diabetes. The isolated RNA, all of it, was reverse transcribed, so expressed TCRB transcripts were what got sequenced. Using immunoSEQ multiplex PCR, the repertoire was profiled, and TCRdb retains in-frame clones only, with some absent. The sample shows fewer than 350,000 clones, less than 20% of them seen only once. The sequenced material came from naive CD4+ T cells from blood. These receptors all stem from a young woman in good health.

This clone was seen more than once but under ten times. The chain recombines TRBV10-3 with TRBJ2-7, with D uncertain. The CDR3 contains 12 residues. The germline V and J ends were trimmed by 4 bases and 1 base, with 5 bases remaining between them. The V gene's germline CDR1 is ENHRY and CDR2 SYGVKD. The CDR3 DNA reads as TGTGCCATCAGTGGGCAGTCCTACGAGCAGTACTTC. It codes for CAISGQSYEQYF.

The chain recombines TRBV5-1 with TRBJ2-2, with D unclear. Germline-derived CDR1 and CDR2 are SGHRS and YFSETQ. Trimming stripped 4 bases from V and 6 bases from J, with 16 bases between. This CDR3 is built from 15 residues. In nucleotides, the CDR3 is TGCGCCAGCAGCCTAGGTGCCGTCGGTCCCGGGGAGCTGTTTTTT. Its translation: CASSLGAVGPGELFF. Together with reference TRBV5-1 and TRBJ2-2, the CDR3 gives the full variable domain: KAGVTQTPRYLIKTRGQQVTLSCSPISGHRSVSWYQQTPGQGLQFLFEYFSETQRNKGNFPGRFSGRQFSNSRSEMNVSTLELGDSALYLCASSLGAVGPGELFFGEGSRLTVL.

A few counts support this clone. V is TRBV19 and J is TRBJ2-7, with a weak D call TRBD2 (5 bases). CDR1 is LNHDA and CDR2 is SQIVND in the germline V gene (reference sequence). The CDR3 has 13 amino acids. V dropped 6 bases and J dropped 1 base, with 10 bases sitting between them. This CDR3 reads CASRRAYSYEQYF. The CDR3 nucleotides are TGTGCCAGTAGGAGGGCCTATTCCTACGAGCAGTACTTC.

The V gene is TRBV29-1, the J gene TRBJ2-3; 10 bases align to TRBD2. Trimming took 7 bases from V and 5 from J; bases not matched to a gene: 9. This CDR3 spans 14 amino acids. Germline CDR1 reads SQVTM; CDR2 reads ANQGSEA. CDR3 in DNA: TGCAGCGCGGCCGAAGCGGGGGGGGGAGATACGCAGTATTTT. It translates to CSAAEAGGGDTQYF.

The chain couples TRBV14 to TRBJ2-7; D possibly corresponds to TRBD2 (7 bases). The CDR3 runs 16 residues. Germline V CDR1 and CDR2: SGHDN, FVKESK. The ends were cut back, 4 bases at V and 3 bases at J, with 19 bases in the middle. The CDR3 sequence is CASSPLPRGPNYEQYF. For the CDR3, the DNA is TGTGCCAGCAGCCCCCTCCCGCGGGGGCCTAACTACGAGCAGTACTTC. Using reference TRBV14 and TRBJ2-7 for the parts outside the CDR3, the full variable domain is EAGVTQFPSHSVIEKGQTVTLRCDPISGHDNLYWYRRVMGKEIKFLLHFVKESKQDESGMPNNRFLAERTGGTYSTLKVQPAELEDSGVYFCASSPLPRGPNYEQYFGPGTRLTVT.

This clone was counted only a few times. The chain recombines TRBV7-9 with TRBJ2-5, with TRBD1 identical over 12 bases. The CDR3 is 15 amino acids. Trimming took 4 bases from V and 4 from J; bases not matched to a gene: 4. The V gene's germline CDR1 is SEHNR and CDR2 FQNEAQ (reference sequence). CDR3 loop: CASSSGQGARETQYF. CDR3 bases: TGTGCCAGCAGCTCGGGACAGGGGGCTCGAGAGACCCAGTACTTC.

The V and J genes are TRBV2 and TRBJ2-7; 8 nucleotides align to TRBD1. V lost 6 bases to trimming and J lost 5 bases; unmatched junction nucleotides: 9. The CDR3 length is 14 residues. CDR1 is SNHLY and CDR2 is FYNNEI in the germline V gene. The CDR3 DNA reads as TGTGCCAGCAGAAAGCAGGGGGCGCGGGACGAGCAGTACTTC. Translated: CASRKQGARDEQYF.

The chain carries TRBV9 and TRBJ2-5; D is unclear. Trimming cost V 0 bases and J 0 bases, with 3 bases left between them. CDR3 length: 13 residues. Germline CDR1 is SGDLS and CDR2 is YYNGEE. CDR3 sequence reads: CASSVGHQETQYF. CDR3 coding DNA: TGTGCCAGCAGCGTAGGGCACCAAGAGACCCAGTACTTC.

The chain employs TRBV7-2 and TRBJ2-5, with 8 bases that match TRBD1. Germline CDR1 and CDR2: SGHTA and FQGNSA. The CDR3 has 15 residues. V trimming: 6 bases; J trimming: 5 bases; junction bases outside the gene matches: 11. CDR3: CASSQARGPGETQYF. In DNA form, the CDR3 reads TGTGCCAGCAGTCAAGCCAGGGGGCCGGGGGAGACCCAGTACTTC.

This clone was counted a few times. Different DNA sequences within this sample yield the same CDR3. V gene TRBV18 combines with J gene TRBJ2-7; maybe TRBD1 (6 bases). CDR3 size: 12 residues. Germline V gives CDR1 KGHSH, CDR2 LQKENI. V was trimmed by 3 bases and J by 4 bases, leaving 7 bases between them. The CDR3 loop is CASSPRGYEQYF. CDR3 bases: TGTGCCAGCTCACCCAGGGGTTACGAGCAGTACTTC.

This clone was seen a few times. This chain uses TRBV6-5 with TRBJ2-3, with TRBD1 identical over 9 bases. Germline assignment: CDR1 MNHEY and CDR2 SVGAGI. V dropped 8 bases and J dropped 5; count of bases not matched to a gene: 11. This CDR3 is 15 amino acids long. The CDR3 coding sequence is TGTGCCAGCCTCACGAGGGACAGGGAAGGAGATACGCAGTATTTT. It yields the protein CASLTRDREGDTQYF.

The gene calls are TRBV9 and TRBJ2-1; TRBD2 matches 15 bases. This CDR3 contains 19 residues. Germline V CDR1 and CDR2: SGDLS, YYNGEE. With 0 bases clipped from V and 0 bases from J, the junction kept 4 bases outside the gene matches. CDR3 coding DNA: TGTGCCAGCAGCGTAGATGGACTAGCGGGAGGGAGCTCCTACAATGAGCAGTTCTTC. Translation gives CASSVDGLAGGSSYNEQFF.

This chain uses TRBV19 with TRBJ1-5; D is uncertain. The germline V gene encodes CDR1 LNHDA and CDR2 SQIVND (reference sequence). CDR3 length: 15 residues. The V and J ends lost 3 bases and 0 bases respectively, with 9 bases between them. The CDR3 protein is CASSITRYSNQPQHF. CDR3 sequence (DNA): TGTGCCAGTAGTATTACCCGGTATAGCAATCAGCCCCAGCATTTT.

In DNA form, the CDR3 reads TGCGCCAGCAGCCAAGACTCCCAGTCCTACAATGAGCAGTTCTTC. It translates to CASSQDSQSYNEQFF. J is TRBJ2-1 and V is TRBV4-3; no clear D. The ends were cut back, 0 bases at V and 1 base at J, with 7 bases in the middle. Germline lookup yields CDR1 LGHNA and CDR2 YSLEER. The CDR3 loop spans 15 amino acids.

The genes are TRBV2 and TRBJ1-4; D is perhaps TRBD1 (5 bases). This CDR3 has 14 residues. Per the germline V gene, CDR1 is SNHLY and CDR2 is FYNNEI. V lost 1 base and J 8 bases, leaving 11 bases between the germline ends. The chain's CDR3 is CASSEEGLGEKLFF. The CDR3 nucleotides are TGTGCCAGCAGTGAAGAGGGGCTCGGAGAAAAACTGTTTTTT.

In its sample, this clone was seen a few times. The chain is built from TRBV29-1 and TRBJ1-4, with 7 bases matching TRBD1. The CDR3 is 16 amino acids. The germline V gene encodes CDR1 SQVTM and CDR2 ANQGSEA. Unmatched junction bases numbered 12, after V lost 4 bases and J lost 4 bases. The DNA for the CDR3 is TGCAGCGTTGGAACCGGGACAGCCGCCCTTAATGAAAAACTGTTTTTT. This encodes CSVGTGTAALNEKLFF.

This clone was recorded a few times. The chain joins TRBV19 to TRBJ2-2; a weak D match, TRBD2 (5 bases). Germline loops: CDR1 LNHDA, CDR2 SQIVND (reference sequence). The CDR3 runs to 14 residues. Trimming removed 7 bases from V and 0 bases from J, with 9 bases in between. The CDR3 coding sequence is TGTGCCAGTATGGTGGAGGCGAACACCGGGGAGCTGTTTTTT. It codes for CASMVEANTGELFF.

The rearrangement uses TRBV7-9 and TRBJ2-1; D possibly corresponds to TRBD2 (5 bases). CDR3 length: 12 residues. The V and J ends lost 3 bases and 8 bases respectively, with 8 bases between them. Germline V gene sequence: CDR1 SEHNR, CDR2 FQNEAQ (reference sequence). DNA of the CDR3: TGTGCCAGCAGCTTCGGAGGCGATGAGCAGTTCTTC. Protein: CASSFGGDEQFF.

The genes are TRBV4-1 and TRBJ1-2, with 7 bases identical to TRBD1. Germline assignment: CDR1 MGHRA and CDR2 YSYEKL. The CDR3 has 17 residues. V lost 1 base, J lost 2 bases, and 10 bases stayed unmatched. CDR3 amino acids: CASSQVHWDRLNYGYTF. The CDR3 DNA reads as TGCGCCAGCAGCCAAGTCCATTGGGACAGATTAAACTATGGCTACACCTTC.